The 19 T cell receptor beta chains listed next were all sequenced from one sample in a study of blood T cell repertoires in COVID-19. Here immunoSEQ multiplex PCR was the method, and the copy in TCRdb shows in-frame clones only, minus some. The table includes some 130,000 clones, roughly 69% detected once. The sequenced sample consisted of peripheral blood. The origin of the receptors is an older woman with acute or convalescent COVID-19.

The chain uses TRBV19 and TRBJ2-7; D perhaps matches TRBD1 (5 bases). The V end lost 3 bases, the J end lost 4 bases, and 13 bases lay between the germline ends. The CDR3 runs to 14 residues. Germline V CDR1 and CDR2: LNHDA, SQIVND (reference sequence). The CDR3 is CASSIHSKGYEQYF. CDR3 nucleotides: TGTGCCAGTAGTATCCACTCCAAGGGGTACGAGCAGTACTTC.

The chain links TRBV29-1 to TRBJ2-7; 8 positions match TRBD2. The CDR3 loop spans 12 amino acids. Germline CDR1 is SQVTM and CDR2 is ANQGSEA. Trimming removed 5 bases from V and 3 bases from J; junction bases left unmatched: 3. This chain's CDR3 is CSVPAGGYEQYF. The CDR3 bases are TGCAGCGTTCCCGCGGGGGGCTACGAGCAGTACTTC.

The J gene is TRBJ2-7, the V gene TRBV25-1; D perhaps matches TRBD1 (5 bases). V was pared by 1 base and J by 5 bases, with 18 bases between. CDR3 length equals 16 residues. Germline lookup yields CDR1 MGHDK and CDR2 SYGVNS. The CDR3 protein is CASSEFVSAPDNEQYF. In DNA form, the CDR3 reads TGTGCCAGCAGTGAATTTGTGAGCGCCCCGGACAACGAGCAGTACTTC.

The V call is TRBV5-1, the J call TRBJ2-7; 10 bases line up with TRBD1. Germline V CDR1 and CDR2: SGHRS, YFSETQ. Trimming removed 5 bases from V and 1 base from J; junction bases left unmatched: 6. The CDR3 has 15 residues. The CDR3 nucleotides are TGCGCCAGCAGAGACCGGGACAGGGGTTCCTACGAGCAGTACTTC. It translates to CASRDRDRGSYEQYF.

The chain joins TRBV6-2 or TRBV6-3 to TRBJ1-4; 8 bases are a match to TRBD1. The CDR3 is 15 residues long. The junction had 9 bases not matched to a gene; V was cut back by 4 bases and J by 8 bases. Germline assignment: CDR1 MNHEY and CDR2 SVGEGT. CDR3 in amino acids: CASSSASTGDEKLFF. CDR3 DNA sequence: TGTGCCAGCAGTTCAGCGTCGACAGGGGACGAAAAACTGTTTTTT.

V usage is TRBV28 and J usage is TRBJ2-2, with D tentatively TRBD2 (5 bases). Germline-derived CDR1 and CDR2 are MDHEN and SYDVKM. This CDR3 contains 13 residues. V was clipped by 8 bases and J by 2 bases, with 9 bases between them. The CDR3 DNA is TGTGCCAGCCTGGACTTAAACACCGGGGAGCTGTTTTTT. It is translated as CASLDLNTGELFF.

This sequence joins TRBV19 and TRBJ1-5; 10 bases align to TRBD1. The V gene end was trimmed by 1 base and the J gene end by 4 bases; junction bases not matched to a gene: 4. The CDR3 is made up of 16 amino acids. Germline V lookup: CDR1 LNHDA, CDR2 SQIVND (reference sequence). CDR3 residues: CASSIGPGQGNQPQHF. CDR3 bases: TGTGCCAGTAGTATAGGGCCGGGACAGGGGAATCAGCCCCAGCATTTT. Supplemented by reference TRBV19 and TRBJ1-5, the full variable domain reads DGGITQSPKYLFRKEGQNVTLSCEQNLNHDAMYWYRQDPGQGLRLIYYSQIVNDFQKGDIAEGYSVSREKKESFPLTVTSAQKNPTAFYLCASSIGPGQGNQPQHFGDGTRLSIL.

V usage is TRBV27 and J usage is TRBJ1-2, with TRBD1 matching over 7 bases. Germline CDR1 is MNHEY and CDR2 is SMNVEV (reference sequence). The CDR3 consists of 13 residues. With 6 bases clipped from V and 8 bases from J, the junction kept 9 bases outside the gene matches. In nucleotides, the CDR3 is TGTGCCAGCAGGATGACAGGGTCCTACGGCTACACCTTC. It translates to CASRMTGSYGYTF.

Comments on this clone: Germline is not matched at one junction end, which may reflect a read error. The CDR3: CASSLAGLGDQETQYF. CDR3 sequence (DNA): TGTGCTAGCAGCTTAGCGGGCCTGGGCGACCAAGAGACCCAGTACTTC. The chain uses TRBV7-7 and TRBJ2-5, with 7 bases lining up with TRBD2. The CDR3 loop spans 16 amino acids. Germline CDR1 and CDR2: SSHAT and FNYEAQ (reference sequence).

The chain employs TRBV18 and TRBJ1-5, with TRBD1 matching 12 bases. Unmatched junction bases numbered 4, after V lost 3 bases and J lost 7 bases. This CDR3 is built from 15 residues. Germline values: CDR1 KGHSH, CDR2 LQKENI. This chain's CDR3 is CASSPGTGGGQPQHF. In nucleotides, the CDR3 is TGTGCCAGCTCACCCGGGACAGGGGGCGGACAGCCCCAGCATTTT.

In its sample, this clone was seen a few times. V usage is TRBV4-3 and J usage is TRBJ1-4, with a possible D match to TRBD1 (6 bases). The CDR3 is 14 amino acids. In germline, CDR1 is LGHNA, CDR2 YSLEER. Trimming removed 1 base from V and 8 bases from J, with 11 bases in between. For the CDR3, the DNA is TGCGCCAGCAGCCAAGGCACAGGGCAAGAAAAACTGTTTTTT. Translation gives CASSQGTGQEKLFF.

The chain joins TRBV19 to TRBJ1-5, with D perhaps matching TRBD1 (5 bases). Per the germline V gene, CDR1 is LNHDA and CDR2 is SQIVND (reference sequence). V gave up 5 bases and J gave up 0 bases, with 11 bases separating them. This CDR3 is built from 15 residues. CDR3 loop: CASSQGLYSNQPQHF. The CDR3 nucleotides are TGTGCCAGTAGTCAGGGTCTCTATAGCAATCAGCCCCAGCATTTT. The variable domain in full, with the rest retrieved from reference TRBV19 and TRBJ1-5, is DGGITQSPKYLFRKEGQNVTLSCEQNLNHDAMYWYRQDPGQGLRLIYYSQIVNDFQKGDIAEGYSVSREKKESFPLTVTSAQKNPTAFYLCASSQGLYSNQPQHFGDGTRLSIL.

The CDR3 reads CASSQDFGTGAREQYF. CDR3 in DNA: TGCGCCAGCAGCCAAGATTTTGGGACAGGGGCTCGGGAGCAGTACTTC. The chain uses TRBV4-1 and TRBJ2-7; TRBD1 agrees at 10 bases. Germline V gene lookup returns CDR1 MGHRA and CDR2 YSYEKL. CDR3 length: 16 residues. Trimming at V came to 0 bases and at J to 7 bases, leaving 9 bases not matched to a gene.

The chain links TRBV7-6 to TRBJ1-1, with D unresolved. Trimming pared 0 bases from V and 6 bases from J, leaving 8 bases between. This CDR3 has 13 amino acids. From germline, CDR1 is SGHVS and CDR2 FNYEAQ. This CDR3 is CASSLAVGAEAFF. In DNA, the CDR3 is TGTGCCAGCAGCTTAGCCGTCGGAGCTGAAGCTTTCTTT.

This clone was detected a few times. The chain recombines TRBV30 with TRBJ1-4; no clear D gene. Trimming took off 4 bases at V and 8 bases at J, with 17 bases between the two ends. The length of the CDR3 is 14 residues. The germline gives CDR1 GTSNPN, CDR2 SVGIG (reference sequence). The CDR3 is CAWTTSKEWEKLFF. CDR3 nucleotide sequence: TGTGCCTGGACGACTTCGAAGGAGTGGGAAAAACTGTTTTTT.

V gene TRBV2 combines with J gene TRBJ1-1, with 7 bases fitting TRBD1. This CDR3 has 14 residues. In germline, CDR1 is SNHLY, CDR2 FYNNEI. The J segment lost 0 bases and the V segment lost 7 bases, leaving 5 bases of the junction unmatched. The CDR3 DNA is TGTGCCAGCATTTTACAGGGGATGAACACTGAAGCTTTCTTT. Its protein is CASILQGMNTEAFF.

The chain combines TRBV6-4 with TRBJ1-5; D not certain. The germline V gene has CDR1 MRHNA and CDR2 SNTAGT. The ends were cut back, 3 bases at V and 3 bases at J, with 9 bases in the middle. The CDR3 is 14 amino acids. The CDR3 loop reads CASSERADNQPQHF. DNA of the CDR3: TGTGCCAGCAGTGAGAGGGCAGACAATCAGCCCCAGCATTTT.

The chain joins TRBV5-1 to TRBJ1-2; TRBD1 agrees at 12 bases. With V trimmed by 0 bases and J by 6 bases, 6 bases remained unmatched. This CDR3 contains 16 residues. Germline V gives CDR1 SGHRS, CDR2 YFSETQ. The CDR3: CASSLAGTGGMDGYTF. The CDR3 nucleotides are TGCGCCAGCAGCTTGGCCGGGACAGGGGGCATGGATGGCTACACCTTC. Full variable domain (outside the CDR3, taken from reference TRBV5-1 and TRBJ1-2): KAGVTQTPRYLIKTRGQQVTLSCSPISGHRSVSWYQQTPGQGLQFLFEYFSETQRNKGNFPGRFSGRQFSNSRSEMNVSTLELGDSALYLCASSLAGTGGMDGYTFGSGTRLTVV.

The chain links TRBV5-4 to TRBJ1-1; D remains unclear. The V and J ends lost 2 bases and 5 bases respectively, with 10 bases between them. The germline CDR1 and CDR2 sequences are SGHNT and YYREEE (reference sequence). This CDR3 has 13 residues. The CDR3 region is CASSLRRRTEAFF. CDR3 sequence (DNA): TGTGCCAGCAGCTTAAGAAGGAGGACTGAAGCTTTCTTT.